The rows below give T cell receptor beta chains drawn from one sample of a study of OX40 agonist ivuxolimab in advanced cancers. Assay: immunoSEQ multiplex PCR; the TCRdb copy retains only in-frame clones and omits some. The sample has roughly 70,000 clones, approximately 78% seen once. This sample comprised CD4+ or CD8+ T cells sorted from blood, obtained in a trial of the OX40 agonist ivuxolimab. Source of these receptors: an adult with an advanced solid tumor such as melanoma, head and neck, liver or kidney cancer. The CDR3 runs from the conserved cysteine through the conserved F or W. D genes are given only for firm matches. The size field is filled for only some rows; it gives once, few, many or a size class.

once	TRBV7-9	TRBJ2-1	TRBD2	TGTGCCAGCAGCTTAAGTTTAGCGGGAGGGTATGAGCAGTTCTTC	CASSLSLAGGYEQFF
few	TRBV19	TRBJ2-2	.	TGTGCCAGTAGTATCCCTGGTTGGGAATCTAACACCGGGGAGCTGTTTTTT	CASSIPGWESNTGELFF
.	TRBV7-2	TRBJ2-7	.	TGTGCCAGCAGCTTAAAGGTGGCAGGGGCCCTGGGGGAGCAGTACTTC	CASSLKVAGALGEQYF
.	TRBV19	TRBJ1-5	TRBD1	TGTGCCAGTAAACCTCAATCAGGGGGCTTCTATCAGCCCCAGCATTTT	CASKPQSGGFYQPQHF
.	TRBV5-1	TRBJ2-2	.	TGCGCCAGCAGCTTGGCCTCGCAGGCGAACACCGGGGAGCTGTTTTTT	CASSLASQANTGELFF
.	TRBV7-2	TRBJ2-5	.	TGTGCCAGCAGCTTAGGGGCTATTCGGGAGACCCAGTACTTC	CASSLGAIRETQYF
.	TRBV28	TRBJ1-1	.	TGTGCCAGCAGAGGAGGGTTCACTGAAGCTTTCTTT	CASRGGFTEAFF
.	TRBV11-1	TRBJ1-2	.	TGTGCCAGCAGCCGGGAGCTTAACTATGGCTACACCTTC	CASSRELNYGYTF
.	TRBV6-1	TRBJ2-7	TRBD1	TGTGCCAGCAGTGAAATGACAGGGGAGTCCTACGAGCAGTACTTC	CASSEMTGESYEQYF
.	TRBV7-2	TRBJ2-3	.	TGTGCCAGCAGCTTAGGCCTCCTAGCGTCAGATACGCAGTATTTT	CASSLGLLASDTQYF
.	TRBV7-9	TRBJ1-3	.	TGTGCCAGCAGCTTAGCGAACGGAAACACCATATATTTT	CASSLANGNTIYF
.	TRBV6-6	TRBJ2-7	.	TGTGCCAGCAGTTACGGGACAACCTACGAGCAGTACTTC	CASSYGTTYEQYF
.	TRBV4-3	TRBJ1-4	.	TGCGCCAGCAGCCAAGATTTAGGGCAGGATAATGAAAAACTGTTTTTT	CASSQDLGQDNEKLFF
.	TRBV6-5	TRBJ2-7	TRBD2	TGTGCCAGCACGAGCGGGAGGCCCTACGAGCAGTACTTC	CASTSGRPYEQYF
.	TRBV27	TRBJ2-3	.	TGTGCCAGCAGTTTGGAGGCGATCAGCACAGATACGCAGTATTTT	CASSLEAISTDTQYF
.	TRBV5-1	TRBJ2-1	.	TGCGCCAGCAGCTTGCCTGGGAGTAACAATGAGCAGTTCTTC	CASSLPGSNNEQFF
.	TRBV9	TRBJ1-1	.	TGTGCCAGCAGCCCTTATCCGAGCACTGAAGCTTTCTTT	CASSPYPSTEAFF
once	TRBV19	TRBJ1-2	.	TGTGCCAGTAGTAATGGGGGGCGCCCCCAGGGCTACACCTTC	CASSNGGRPQGYTF